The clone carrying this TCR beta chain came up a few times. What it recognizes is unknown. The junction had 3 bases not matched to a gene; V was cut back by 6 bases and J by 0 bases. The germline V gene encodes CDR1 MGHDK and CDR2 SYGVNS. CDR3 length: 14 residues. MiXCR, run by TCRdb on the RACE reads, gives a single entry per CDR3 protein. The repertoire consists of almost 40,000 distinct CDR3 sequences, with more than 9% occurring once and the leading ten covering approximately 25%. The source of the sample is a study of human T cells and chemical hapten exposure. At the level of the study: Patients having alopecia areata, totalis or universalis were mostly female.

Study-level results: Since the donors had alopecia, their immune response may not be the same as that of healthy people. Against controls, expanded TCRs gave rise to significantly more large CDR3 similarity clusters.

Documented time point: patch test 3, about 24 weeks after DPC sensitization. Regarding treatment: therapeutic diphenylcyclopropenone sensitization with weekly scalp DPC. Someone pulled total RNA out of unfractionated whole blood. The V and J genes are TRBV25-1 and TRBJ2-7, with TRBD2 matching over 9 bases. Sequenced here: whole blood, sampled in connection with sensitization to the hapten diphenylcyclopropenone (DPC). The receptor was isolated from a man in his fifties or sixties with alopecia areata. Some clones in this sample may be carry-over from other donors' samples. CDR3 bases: TGTGCCAGCAGCCTAGCGGGGAGCTCCTACGAGCAGTACTTC. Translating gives CASSLAGSSYEQYF.